This T cell receptor (beta chain) was sequenced during a study of regulatory T cells in long-lasting Graves disease. General study points: Favored usage of TRBV28, TRBJ1-2 and TRBJ2-5 was recorded in persistent disease. Graves' patients with persistent disease showed TCR diversity lower than patients newly diagnosed.

To make TCR beta libraries, researchers used iRepertoire HTBI primers and Arm-PCR of CDR3 regions. Each CDR3 protein is one row after TCRdb ran MiXCR on the multiplex PCR reads. This sample has 350,000 to 400,000 distinct CDR3 sequences; around 15% occur once, and the top ten carry 22%. CDR1 and CDR2 from the germline V gene are SGHAT and FQNNGV. CDR3 length: 13 residues. Notes on this clonotype: Its antigen is undetermined. Compared with germline, one end of the junction differs, possibly owing to a read error.

As to time point: newly diagnosed GD, antithyroid drugs for less than 3 months. The authors made the TCR library using RNA they extracted from PBMCs. The peripheral blood volume drawn was 8 to 9.5 milliliters, and it was collected into EDTA tubes. This TCR was recovered from a female donor with Graves disease. The source was peripheral blood mononuclear cells (PBMCs), collected at new diagnosis, from a patient treated with antithyroid drugs. The chain couples TRBV11-2 to TRBJ1-2; D unclear. The CDR3 nucleotides read TGTGTCAGCAGCTTAGGTGATACTCGGGGCTACACCTTC. As protein: CVSSLGDTRGYTF.